The T cell receptor beta chain under discussion was sequenced for a study of early T cells in non-severe SARS-CoV-2 infection. As for the study in general: Sequencing of unsorted whole blood was done on bulk RNA, leaving chains unpaired.

In this sample, this clonotype turned up a few times. Each cDNA molecule carried a unique molecular identifier. TCRdb called the 5' RACE reads again in MiXCR, with one record for every CDR3 protein. The sample consists of fewer than 65,000 distinct CDR3 sequences, about 9.9% of them appearing once. V gave up 1 base and J gave up 0 bases, with 8 bases separating them. Germline V gene lookup returns CDR1 SGHAT and CDR2 FQNNGV. This CDR3 has 15 residues. The sequencing sample was made of whole blood. The receptor was derived from an adult who was a healthcare worker with PCR-confirmed SARS-CoV-2 infection or an uninfected control (not recorded which). V and J are TRBV11-2 and TRBJ2-3, with no clear D. DNA for the CDR3: TGTGCCAGCAGCTTAGTTGGACCGAGCACAGATACGCAGTATTTT. It yields the protein CASSLVGPSTDTQYF.